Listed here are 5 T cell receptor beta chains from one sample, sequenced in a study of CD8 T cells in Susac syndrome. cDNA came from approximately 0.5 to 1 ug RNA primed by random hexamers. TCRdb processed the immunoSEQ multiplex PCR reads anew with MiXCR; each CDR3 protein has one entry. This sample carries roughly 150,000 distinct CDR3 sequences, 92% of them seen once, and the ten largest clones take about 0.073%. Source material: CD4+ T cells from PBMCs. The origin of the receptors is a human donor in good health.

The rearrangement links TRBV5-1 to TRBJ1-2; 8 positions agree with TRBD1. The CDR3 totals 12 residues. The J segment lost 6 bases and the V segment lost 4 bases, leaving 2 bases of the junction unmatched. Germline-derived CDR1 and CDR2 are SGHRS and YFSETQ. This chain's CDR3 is CASSPDRDGYTF. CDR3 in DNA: TGCGCCAGCAGCCCGGACAGGGATGGCTACACCTTC.

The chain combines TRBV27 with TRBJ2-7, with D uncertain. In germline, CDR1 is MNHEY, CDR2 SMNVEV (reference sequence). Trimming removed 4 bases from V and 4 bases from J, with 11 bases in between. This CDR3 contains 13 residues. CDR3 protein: CASSSHGQYEQYF. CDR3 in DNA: TGTGCCAGCAGTTCCCATGGGCAGTACGAGCAGTACTTC.

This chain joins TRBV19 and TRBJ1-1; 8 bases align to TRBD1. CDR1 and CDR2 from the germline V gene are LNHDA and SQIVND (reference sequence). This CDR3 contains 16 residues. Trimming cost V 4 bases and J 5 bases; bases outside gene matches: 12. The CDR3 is CASSKPRTGGATEAFF. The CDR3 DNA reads TGTGCCAGTAGTAAACCAAGAACAGGGGGGGCAACTGAAGCTTTCTTT.

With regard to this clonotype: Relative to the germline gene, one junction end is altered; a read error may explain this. This chain's CDR3 is CASRLTGGGWIF. Written as DNA, the CDR3 is TGTGCCAGCAGGCTAACAGGGGGCGGCTGGATTTTC. The gene calls are TRBV6-1 and TRBJ2-7; TRBD1 matches at 9 bases. The germline V gene has CDR1 MNHNS and CDR2 SASEGT. The CDR3 length is 12 residues.

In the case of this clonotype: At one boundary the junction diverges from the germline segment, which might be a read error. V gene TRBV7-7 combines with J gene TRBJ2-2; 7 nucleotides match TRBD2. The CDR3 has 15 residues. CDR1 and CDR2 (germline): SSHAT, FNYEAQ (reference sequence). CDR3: CASSLGGSGTGELFF. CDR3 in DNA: TGTGCTAGCAGCCTGGGGGGGAGTGGCACCGGGGAGCTGTTTTTT. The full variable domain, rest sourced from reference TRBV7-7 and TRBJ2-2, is GAGVSQSPRYKVTKRGQDVTLRCDPISSHATLYWYQQALGQGPEFLTYFNYEAQPDKSGLPSDRFSAERPEGSISTLTIQRTEQRDSAMYRCASSLGGSGTGELFFGEGSRLTVL.